This TCR beta chain comes out of a study of blood T cell repertoires in COVID-19. Study-wide background: Material from acute and convalescent COVID-19 was sourced from the United States, Italy and Spain. Sample material is recorded as cDNA or gDNA derived from T cells, B-cell-depleted T cells, or PBMCs.

Original analysis: Reference gene primer amplification gave nucleated cell count estimates. Sequenced by immunoSEQ multiplex PCR; TCRdb stores in-frame clones only, minus some. The DNA was the basis for D and trimming; V, J and clone size are from that table. Of about 150,000 clones listed, 80% to 90% are singletons. Trimming cost V 3 bases and J 2 bases; bases outside gene matches: 7. The CDR3 extends over 16 amino acids. CDR1 and CDR2 from the germline V gene are SGHNT and YYREEE (reference sequence). Seattle participants joined during active infection and were tracked over time. The chain carries TRBV5-4 and TRBJ2-1; 8 bases align to TRBD2. Sequences were obtained from peripheral blood. This TCR came from a woman aged 60-70 years with COVID-19, enrolled during active disease. The CDR3 loop is CASSSPPGGAYNEQFF. The CDR3 coding sequence is TGTGCCAGCAGCTCACCCCCCGGGGGGGCCTACAATGAGCAGTTCTTC.